The 9 T cell receptor beta chains in this list originate from one sample, sequenced in a study of shared T cell receptors in the human thymus (dated by TCRdb to the early 2020s). To prepare the library, the immunoSEQ multiplex PCR assay was applied. This immuneACCESS table, as held by TCRdb, lists in-frame sequences with V and J called but not all clones. Of the missing ones, under half trace to an unresolved V gene in checked studies; the others have no known cause. The sample table shows 540,000 or so clones, and about 84% are seen once. 0.01% to 0.015% of the sample belongs to the ten largest clones. These sequences were also reported in another study, on human thymus T cells.

The sequenced sample consisted of thymocytes. These receptor sequences come from a boy less than two years old with a congenital heart defect. Donor details come from another sample of the same person, matched by shared clones.

This clone was observed a handful of times. The V call is TRBV5-1, the J call TRBJ2-1; TRBD2 aligns across 13 bases. In germline, CDR1 is SGHRS, CDR2 YFSETQ. The CDR3 is made up of 14 amino acids. With V trimmed by 2 bases and J by 9 bases, 2 bases remained unmatched. The CDR3: CASSLGLAGVEQFF. The CDR3 DNA follows: TGCGCCAGCAGCTTAGGACTAGCGGGAGTTGAGCAGTTCTTC.

This clone was recorded only once. The chain uses TRBV6-4 and TRBJ2-2, with D unresolved. From germline, CDR1 is MRHNA and CDR2 SNTAGT. This CDR3 region has 15 residues. The V and J ends lost 6 bases and 1 base respectively, with 12 bases between them. CDR3 loop: CASSHPGKNTGELFF. The CDR3 DNA reads as TGTGCCAGCAGCCACCCAGGTAAGAACACCGGGGAGCTGTTTTTT.

Regarding this clone: Other DNA sequences from this sample encode an identical CDR3 as well. The chain couples TRBV6-5 to TRBJ1-4; TRBD1 aligns across 8 bases. CDR3 length equals 14 residues. The germline CDR1 and CDR2 sequences are MNHEY and SVGAGI. V shed 2 bases and J 8 bases; nucleotides not matched to a gene: 4. The CDR3 coding sequence is TGTGCCAGCAGTTACGACAGGGGTGGAGAAAAACTGTTTTTT. As protein: CASSYDRGGEKLFF.

The chain is built from TRBV4-3 and TRBJ2-1, with D perhaps matching TRBD2 (6 bases). Trimming left V 0 bases short and J 9 bases short, with 24 bases between. Germline CDR1 LGHNA, CDR2 YSLEER. The CDR3 runs 18 residues. The DNA of the CDR3 is TGCGCCAGCAGCCAAGATGAGAACCGCGCGGGAAGGCGCGGTGAGCAGTTCTTC. Translated: CASSQDENRAGRRGEQFF.

The chain combines TRBV7-9 with TRBJ2-1; 7 nucleotides line up with TRBD1. CDR1 SEHNR and CDR2 FQNEAQ come from the germline V gene (reference sequence). The CDR3 loop spans 15 amino acids. Trimming took 4 bases from V and 4 from J; bases not matched to a gene: 7. CDR3 sequence: CASSWQDREYNEQFF. The CDR3 coding sequence is TGTGCCAGCAGCTGGCAAGACAGGGAATACAATGAGCAGTTCTTC.

The chain carries TRBV27 and TRBJ2-7, with TRBD2 matching 8 bases. The CDR3 consists of 15 residues. Germline V CDR1 and CDR2: MNHEY, SMNVEV (reference sequence). Trimming cost V 6 bases and J 4 bases; bases outside gene matches: 11. The chain's CDR3 is CASSPREGLRYEQYF. For the CDR3, the DNA is TGTGCCAGCAGCCCCCGGGAGGGCCTAAGATACGAGCAGTACTTC.

V usage is TRBV28 and J usage is TRBJ1-2, with D possibly being TRBD1 (5 bases). The CDR3 loop spans 13 amino acids. Trimming stripped 3 bases from V and 2 bases from J, with 7 bases between. Germline V lookup: CDR1 MDHEN, CDR2 SYDVKM. The CDR3 coding sequence is TGTGCCAGCAGTTTGTCAGGGAACTATGGCTACACCTTC. This gives the protein CASSLSGNYGYTF.

This clone appeared a few times. The genes are TRBV28 and TRBJ2-3, with D perhaps matching TRBD2 (5 bases). Trimming stripped 2 bases from V and 1 base from J, with 7 bases between. Per germline, CDR1 MDHEN and CDR2 SYDVKM. The CDR3 spans 14 residues. CDR3 coding DNA: TGTGCCAGCAGTTTACACGGGGGCACAGATACGCAGTATTTT. It encodes CASSLHGGTDTQYF.

V is TRBV29-1 and J is TRBJ2-1; D possibly corresponds to TRBD2 (6 bases). V lost 2 bases to trimming and J lost 0 bases, with 17 bases between them. Germline CDR1 is SQVTM and CDR2 is ANQGSEA. The CDR3 has 17 amino acids. CDR3 residues: CSVENLRGRSSYNEQFF. Here the CDR3 DNA reads TGCAGCGTTGAAAATCTCCGGGGGAGGAGCTCCTACAATGAGCAGTTCTTC.